This note documents a single TCR beta chain sequence. Its antigen is unknown. The sample originates from a study of Graves' ophthalmopathy and Graves' hyperthyroidism. Study-wide context: Samples of peripheral blood were obtained at initial diagnosis, prior to treatment of any kind. The study's findings and limits: The authors also found most expanded thyroid clonotypes above 0.001 frequency in blood.

Certain patients were not enrolled. These were patients with other autoimmune diseases, uncontrolled infections, pregnancy or lactation. The authors diagnosed from clinical symptoms, serum thyroxine, TRAb, thyroid ultrasound and orbital computed tomography. Trimming shortened V by 1 base and J by 9 bases, and 18 bases separated the two germline ends. This CDR3 is 15 amino acids long. In germline, CDR1 is LNHDA, CDR2 SQIVND (reference sequence). The study amplified TCR beta CDR3 regions using RNA transcripts. Following a first-round RT-PCR that used HTBI primers, a second-round multiplex PCR was carried out. TCRdb itself ran the multiplex PCR reads through MiXCR, one entry per CDR3 protein. Of almost 750,000 distinct CDR3 sequences listed, 40% are singletons.

The sample taken for sequencing was peripheral blood. This TCR derives from an adult man with Graves' ophthalmopathy. The chain joins TRBV19 to TRBJ1-1; D remains unclear. Here the CDR3 DNA reads TGTGCCAGTAGTATAGGCTCAAGCGGATTGAATAAAGCTTTCTTT. It yields the protein CASSIGSSGLNKAFF. Full variable domain (rest looked up from reference TRBV19 and TRBJ1-1): DGGITQSPKYLFRKEGQNVTLSCEQNLNHDAMYWYRQDPGQGLRLIYYSQIVNDFQKGDIAEGYSVSREKKESFPLTVTSAQKNPTAFYLCASSIGSSGLNKAFFGQGTRLTVV.